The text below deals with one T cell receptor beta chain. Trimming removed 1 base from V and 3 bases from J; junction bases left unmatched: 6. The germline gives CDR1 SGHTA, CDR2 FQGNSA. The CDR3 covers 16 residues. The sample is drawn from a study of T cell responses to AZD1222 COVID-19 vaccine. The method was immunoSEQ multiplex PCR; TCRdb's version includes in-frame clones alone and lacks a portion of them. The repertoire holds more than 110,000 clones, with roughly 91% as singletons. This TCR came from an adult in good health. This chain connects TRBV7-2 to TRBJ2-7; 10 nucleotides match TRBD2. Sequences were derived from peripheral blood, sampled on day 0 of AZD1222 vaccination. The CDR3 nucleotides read TGTGCCAGCAGCTTAGATCGGCTAGCGGGGGACTACGAGCAGTACTTC. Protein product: CASSLDRLAGDYEQYF.